Listed here is a single T cell receptor (beta chain). The CDR3 sequence is 15 residues long. The V gene lost 7 bases and the J gene lost 6 bases, with 21 bases spanning the gap. This specimen belongs to a study of patients and donors after allogeneic stem cell transplantation. TCRdb processed the RT-PCR reads anew with MiXCR; each CDR3 protein has one entry. Altogether about a million distinct CDR3 sequences are present, 18% being singletons, with the ten largest covering 5% to 7.5%. The material sequenced was blood, either unsorted or a sorted T cell fraction (not recorded which). The TCR originated in a human donor who was either an allogeneic HSCT recipient or a stem cell or donor lymphocyte infusion donor (not recorded which). It is not recorded whose cells these are; they may come from a transplant donor. This rearrangement joins TRBV12-3 or TRBV12-4 to TRBJ1-2; TRBD1 might be the D (5 bases). DNA for the CDR3: TGTGCCAGCAATATTGGGGCAGGGAAGAGTCATGGCTACACCTTC. Translating gives CASNIGAGKSHGYTF.